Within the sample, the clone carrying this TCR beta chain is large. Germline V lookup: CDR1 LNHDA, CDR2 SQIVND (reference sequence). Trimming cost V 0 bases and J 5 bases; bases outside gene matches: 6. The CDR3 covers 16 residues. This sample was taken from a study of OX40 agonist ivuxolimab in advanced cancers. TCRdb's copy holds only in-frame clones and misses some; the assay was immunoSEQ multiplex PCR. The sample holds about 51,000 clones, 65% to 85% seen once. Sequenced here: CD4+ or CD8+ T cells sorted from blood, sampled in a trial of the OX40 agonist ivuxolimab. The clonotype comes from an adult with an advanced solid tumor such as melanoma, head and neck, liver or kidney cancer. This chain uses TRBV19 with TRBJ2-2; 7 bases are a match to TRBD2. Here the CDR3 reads CASSIDPRTRTGELFF. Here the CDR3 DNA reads TGTGCCAGTAGTATAGATCCTAGGACTAGGACCGGGGAGCTGTTTTTT.